This T cell receptor beta chain stems from a study of blood T cell repertoires in COVID-19. In the study overall: PBMCs, B-cell-depleted T cells, or T cells were the source of the cDNA or gDNA that made up the material.

Trimming took 1 base from V and 5 from J; bases not matched to a gene: 8. The CDR3 contains 16 residues. Germline CDR1 reads LGHNA; CDR2 reads YNFKEQ. Living in 20 to 30 US areas, the participants were between roughly 18 and 95 years of age. Per the authors' pipeline: Estimation of nucleated cell counts relied on the amplification of reference gene primers. Measured with immunoSEQ multiplex PCR; TCRdb has only the in-frame clones, and not every one. For V, J and clone size, that table is used; D and trimming come from the DNA. The profile covers roughly 500,000 clones, with around nine tenths appearing a single time and 1.8% taken by the ten largest.

The receptor's source is a woman in her thirties or forties who had recovered from COVID-19. V gene TRBV4-2 combines with J gene TRBJ2-7, with TRBD2 matching 10 bases. Material for sequencing was PBMCs or T cells enriched from blood (not recorded which). The chain's CDR3 is CASSQVLGTSAHEQYF. CDR3 bases: TGTGCCAGCAGCCAAGTCCTGGGGACTAGCGCCCACGAGCAGTACTTC.